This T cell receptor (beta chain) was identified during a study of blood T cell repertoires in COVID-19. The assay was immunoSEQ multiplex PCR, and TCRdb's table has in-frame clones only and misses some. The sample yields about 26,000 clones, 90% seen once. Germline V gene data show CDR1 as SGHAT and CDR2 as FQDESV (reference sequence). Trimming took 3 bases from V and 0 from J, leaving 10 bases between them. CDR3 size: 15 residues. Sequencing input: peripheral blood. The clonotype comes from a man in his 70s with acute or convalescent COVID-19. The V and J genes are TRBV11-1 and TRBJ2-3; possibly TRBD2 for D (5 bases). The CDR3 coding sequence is TGTGCCAGCAGCTTGGCAGGCGGGAGCACAGATACGCAGTATTTT. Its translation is CASSLAGGSTDTQYF.